This is a list of T cell receptor beta chains from one sample in a study of cytomegalovirus exposure and HLA in healthy donors. Clones were sequenced by immunoSEQ multiplex PCR, and TCRdb holds only the in-frame ones, with some missing. The data contain roughly 73,000 clones, 94% of them seen just once; the ten biggest clones take up 1.5% to 1.7%. Sequenced input: PBMCs. The receptor set was obtained from a man between 18 and 35 years old in good health and CMV-seropositive. Each CDR3 is given with its conserved first and last residue. Each record gives: V gene, J gene, CDR3 protein.

v_call: TRBV9; j_call: TRBJ2-7; cdr3_aa: CASSARTGGNYEQYF
v_call: TRBV30; j_call: TRBJ1-1; cdr3_aa: CAGARGNTEAFF
v_call: TRBV10-1; j_call: TRBJ1-3; cdr3_aa: CASSAEPGFSGNTIYF
v_call: TRBV11-2; j_call: TRBJ2-5; cdr3_aa: CASSLGASRETQYF
v_call: TRBV7-8; j_call: TRBJ2-1; cdr3_aa: CASSRLGRTSGSSYNEQFF
v_call: TRBV30; j_call: TRBJ2-7; cdr3_aa: CAWTLGTGSYEQYF
v_call: TRBV28; j_call: TRBJ2-1; cdr3_aa: CASSYLAGDVRQFF
v_call: TRBV5-6; j_call: TRBJ2-7; cdr3_aa: CASSLGLGEQYF
v_call: TRBV18; j_call: TRBJ2-7; cdr3_aa: CASSPRDGYEQYF
v_call: TRBV6-5; j_call: TRBJ2-7; cdr3_aa: CASNLAGTYEQYF
v_call: TRBV5-1; j_call: TRBJ2-5; cdr3_aa: CASSLGLAGQETQYF
v_call: TRBV2; j_call: TRBJ2-3; cdr3_aa: CASSASGSTDTQYF
v_call: TRBV10-3; j_call: TRBJ1-5; cdr3_aa: CAISPGEGGVQPQHF
v_call: TRBV29-1; j_call: TRBJ2-7; cdr3_aa: CSVVFRDLEQYF
v_call: TRBV27; j_call: TRBJ2-2; cdr3_aa: CASRTGTPNTGELFF
v_call: TRBV28; j_call: TRBJ2-7; cdr3_aa: CASRDPGQLYEQYF
v_call: TRBV19; j_call: TRBJ2-7; cdr3_aa: CATSQRSSYEQYF